This T cell receptor beta chain originates from a study of CD8+CD57+ T cells in acquired aplastic anemia (dated by TCRdb to the late 2010s). Study-level background: DNA extracted from sorted CD4+ and CD8+ cells had a mean of around 3 ug, with a range of roughly 0.17 to 30 ug. CD8+CD57+ expansion was defined as a frequency above the mean frequency observed in healthy subjects.

What the work shows at the level of the full study, not this receptor alone: Nearly 30 CD8+ CDR3 sequences were found in both patients and controls but appeared to be highly expressed in patients and within the immunodominant clones of the patients. Between patients and healthy controls, no significant difference in CD8+ Simpson's diversity was found (P=0.060).

Notes on this clonotype: No cognate antigen has been identified for it. Nothing much larger sits one base from this clone, and base qualities are not available.

The patients picked for sequencing were ones in whom flow cytometry had shown an expansion of CD8+CD57+ cells. Every patient had a diagnosis of severe acquired aplastic anemia based on International Study of Aplastic Anemia and Agranulocytosis and Camitta criteria. No patient had received any therapy when blood was sampled. In this study, sorted CD4+ and CD8+ T cells from the blood of healthy subjects and of severe aplastic anemia patients had their TCR repertoires deep-sequenced. Patients were enrolled under clinicaltrials.gov protocols 00001620, 01623167, 00001397, 00071045, 00081523 and 00961064 in the USA. Ficoll-Paque density gradient centrifugation was used to isolate peripheral blood mononuclear cells. Before DNA was extracted, CD4+ and CD8+ T cells were sorted using either FACS or magnetic beads. V loses 1 base of germline sequence and J loses 10 bases, and the interval between the two ends is 19 bases. The CDR3 covers 14 residues, taking in both the cysteine and the phenylalanine. Just CDR3 DNA is preserved here, 42 bases in frame from base 1. According to the germline V gene (reference sequence), CDR1 reads DFQATT and CDR2 reads SNEGSKA.

Genomic DNA served as template for TCR beta VDJ combination and CDR3 sequence profiling. TCR repertoire sequencing was run on an Illumina HiSeq 2000. Concerning the study's data processing: TRBV/TRBJ rearrangement plots, CDR3 size and DJ length profiles, and Simpson's diversity index were used to assess repertoires. The immunodominant clone was defined as the most abundant DNA sequence in deep sequencing data. CDR3 amino acid sequences were screened for sharing across subjects and were compared with published repertoires and the VDJdb database. In-frame beta chains were kept once TCRdb had trimmed the public reads at Q25 with fastp and called clones with MiXCR. Each record represents a unique CDR3 protein, reported with the most common genes and DNA among its rows. TCRdb, not the authors, supplied the V and J calls. In this sample the table shows about 250,000 distinct CDR3 sequences, around 46% of which occur a single time. The ten largest clones take up about 8.3% of the sample.

Sequencing was done on a sample of sorted CD4+, CD8+, or CD8+CD57+ T cells (not recorded which) from PBMCs. The sequence derives from a human donor with aplastic anemia. The sequence joins TRBV20-1 to TRBJ1-1, and possibly TRBD1, on 6 matching bases. The DNA reads TGCAGTGCTAGAGGGGGTAGGACAGCCAGGGGAGCTTTCTTT. This translates into CSARGGRTARGAFF.